These 2 T cell receptor beta chains were all obtained from the same sample, sequenced in a study of T cells in Graves' hyperthyroidism and ophthalmopathy. TCR beta CDR3 region amplification was performed from RNA transcripts. A set of HTBI primers served as the primers for a first-round RT-PCR of the TCR CDR3. TCRdb reprocessed the multiplex PCR reads with MiXCR, giving one entry per CDR3 protein. The table has 450,000 to 600,000 distinct CDR3 sequences, just under 20% seen once. The specimen sequenced was blood. Receptor source: a man aged 35 to 55 with Graves' ophthalmopathy.

There are many counts of this clonotype. V gene TRBV28 combines with J gene TRBJ2-7; 7 bases match TRBD1. J lost 10 bases, V lost 7 bases, and 10 bases had no gene match. The CDR3 is 12 amino acids. Looked up from germline, CDR1 is MDHEN and CDR2 is SYDVKM. The CDR3 nucleotides are TGTGCCAGCACTCTAGACAGGGCCGAACAGTACTTC. This codes for CASTLDRAEQYF.

The rearrangement uses TRBV5-4 and TRBJ1-3; 7 nucleotides match TRBD1. V trimming: 5 bases; J trimming: 0 bases; junction bases outside the gene matches: 2. Germline V lookup: CDR1 SGHNT, CDR2 YYREEE (reference sequence). The CDR3 has 14 amino acids. CDR3 amino acids: CASRRDSSGNTIYF. CDR3 bases: TGTGCCAGCAGGAGGGACAGCTCTGGAAACACCATATATTTT.